Each of the 31 T cell receptor beta chains below was sequenced from the same sample in a study of blood T cell repertoires in COVID-19. The repertoire was sequenced with immunoSEQ multiplex PCR; TCRdb's copy has only in-frame clones and lacks some. The sample yields about 290,000 clones, about 89% seen once. The sequencing sample was made of peripheral blood. These receptors came from a woman between 40 and 55 years old who had recovered from COVID-19.

This clone has a count of ten or more. The chain uses TRBV11-3 and TRBJ1-3; no firm D call. The V end lost 2 bases, the J end lost 2 bases, and 10 bases lay between the germline ends. CDR3 size: 15 residues. Per germline, CDR1 SGHNT and CDR2 YENEEA. The CDR3 DNA follows: TGTGCCAGCAGCTTAATACAGATGCCTGGAAACACCATATATTTT. This sequence encodes CASSLIQMPGNTIYF.

The V and J genes are TRBV29-1 and TRBJ2-1; 10 bases line up with TRBD2. CDR1 and CDR2 (germline): SQVTM, ANQGSEA. The CDR3 runs to 18 residues. Trimming removed 4 bases from V and 0 bases from J; junction bases left unmatched: 12. CDR3 protein: CSVGWPSGGHSSYNEQFF. CDR3 DNA: TGCAGCGTTGGTTGGCCTAGCGGGGGACATAGCTCCTACAATGAGCAGTTCTTC.

The CDR3: CATSDFGLANEQFF. The DNA of the CDR3 is TGTGCCACCAGTGATTTTGGCCTAGCTAATGAGCAGTTCTTC. This sequence joins TRBV24-1 and TRBJ2-1, with a possible D match to TRBD2 (5 bases). CDR1 is KGHDR and CDR2 is SFDVKD in the germline V gene. V lost 1 base, J lost 7 bases, and 10 bases lay in between. The CDR3 is 14 residues long.

The V gene is TRBV30, the J gene TRBJ2-1, with 10 bases matching TRBD2. V lost 0 bases to trimming and J lost 6 bases; unmatched junction nucleotides: 8. In germline, CDR1 is GTSNPN, CDR2 SVGIG (reference sequence). There are 16 residues in the CDR3. CDR3 amino acids: CAWSVLYIAGGNEQFF. The CDR3 bases are TGTGCCTGGAGTGTGCTCTATATAGCGGGAGGCAATGAGCAGTTCTTC.

This rearrangement joins TRBV12-5 to TRBJ1-2; 7 positions match TRBD1. CDR3 length equals 15 residues. The V segment lost 5 bases and the J segment 3 bases; nucleotides outside the gene matches: 9. From germline, CDR1 is LGHNT and CDR2 FRNRAP. The CDR3 nucleotides read TGTGCTAGTGGTGCACGGACAGGAAGAGACTATGGCTACACCTTC. Encoded protein: CASGARTGRDYGYTF. Using reference TRBV12-5 and TRBJ1-2 for the parts outside the CDR3, the full variable domain is DARVTQTPRHKVTEMGQEVTMRCQPILGHNTVFWYRQTMMQGLELLAYFRNRAPLDDSGMPKDRFSAEMPDATLATLKIQPSEPRDSAVYFCASGARTGRDYGYTFGSGTRLTVV.

This sequence joins TRBV7-6 and TRBJ2-7; TRBD1 matches at 9 bases. The germline CDR1 and CDR2 sequences are SGHVS and FNYEAQ. V was pared by 0 bases and J by 6 bases, with 3 bases of the junction left unmatched. This CDR3 has 14 amino acids. CDR3 in amino acids: CASSLAGTGSEQYF. In nucleotides, the CDR3 is TGTGCCAGCAGCTTAGCCGGGACAGGGAGCGAGCAGTACTTC.

In this sample, this clone turned up once. The chain carries TRBV5-1 and TRBJ2-2; D is uncertain. The CDR3 is made up of 14 amino acids. Trimming shortened V by 2 bases and J by 0 bases, and 5 bases separated the two germline ends. Germline-derived CDR1 and CDR2 are SGHRS and YFSETQ. CDR3: CASSFSSNTGELFF. CDR3 DNA: TGCGCCAGCAGCTTTTCGTCGAACACCGGGGAGCTGTTTTTT.

The chain couples TRBV3-1 (or the pseudogene TRBV3-2) to TRBJ1-2, with 8 bases lining up with TRBD1. With V trimmed by 0 bases and J by 7 bases, 4 bases remained unmatched. The CDR3 loop spans 14 amino acids. The germline V gene encodes CDR1 LGHDT and CDR2 YNNKEL (reference sequence). As DNA, the CDR3 is TGTGCCAGCAGCCAAGAGGACAGGGAGCGTGGCTACACCTTC. Protein sequence: CASSQEDRERGYTF.

The V and J genes are TRBV5-6 and TRBJ2-3; 7 bases map to TRBD2. With 4 bases clipped from V and 4 bases from J, the junction kept 6 bases outside the gene matches. Germline CDR1 is SGHDT and CDR2 is YYEEEE. CDR3 length: 14 residues. CDR3 residues: CASSPIRGADTQYF. The CDR3 DNA sequence: TGTGCCAGCAGCCCCATCCGGGGGGCAGATACGCAGTATTTT. The full variable domain, its missing parts supplied by reference TRBV5-6 and TRBJ2-3, is DAGVTQSPTHLIKTRGQQVTLRCSPKSGHDTVSWYQQALGQGPQFIFQYYEEEERQRGNFPDRFSGHQFPNYSSELNVNALLLGDSALYLCASSPIRGADTQYFGPGTRLTVL.

V is TRBV29-1 and J is TRBJ1-4, with D perhaps matching TRBD1 (6 bases). Deletions cut 7 bases from V and 8 bases from J, with 11 bases between. Germline assignment: CDR1 SQVTM and CDR2 ANQGSEA. The CDR3 extends over 11 amino acids. The CDR3 protein is CSGIGGEKLFF. CDR3 sequence (DNA): TGCAGCGGGATAGGGGGAGAAAAACTGTTTTTT.

V gene TRBV12-3 or TRBV12-4 combines with J gene TRBJ2-3, with TRBD2 as a possible D gene (5 bases). This CDR3 is 13 amino acids long. V lost 5 bases and J 3 bases, leaving 9 bases between the germline ends. CDR3 coding DNA: TGTGCCAGCAGTGTGGACTTAACAGATACGCAGTATTTT. It is translated as CASSVDLTDTQYF.

The CDR3 DNA reads TGCGCCAGCAGAAAGAGGGGGCGCGTTCAGCCCCAGCATTTT. Encoded protein: CASRKRGRVQPQHF. The chain combines TRBV10-1 with TRBJ1-5; 7 bases match TRBD1. This CDR3 spans 14 amino acids. The trim removed 6 bases at V and 6 bases at J, leaving 8 bases unmatched. CDR1 and CDR2 (germline): WNHNN, SYGVQD (reference sequence).

The V gene is TRBV16, the J gene TRBJ2-7; 7 positions agree with TRBD2. Germline CDR1 KGHSY, CDR2 FQNENV. The CDR3 contains 16 residues. Germline trimming cut 0 bases from V and 2 bases from J; bases unmatched to any gene: 7. Here the CDR3 reads CASSQSRLADTYEQYF. CDR3 DNA: TGTGCCAGCAGCCAATCACGTCTAGCGGACACCTACGAGCAGTACTTC.

The gene calls are TRBV4-2 and TRBJ2-1; 9 nucleotides align to TRBD2. Looked up from germline, CDR1 is LGHNA and CDR2 is YNFKEQ. With 0 bases clipped from V and 1 base from J, the junction kept 10 bases outside the gene matches. CDR3 size: 19 residues. The CDR3 DNA is TGTGCCAGCAGCCAAGATGCGGGAGGGCCCTCTGGATCCTACAATGAGCAGTTCTTC. This gives the protein CASSQDAGGPSGSYNEQFF.

This chain's CDR3 is CASSLAGLVGFEQFF. The CDR3 bases are TGTGCCAGCAGCCTAGCAGGACTAGTTGGGTTTGAGCAGTTCTTC. The chain carries TRBV11-2 and TRBJ2-1, with 7 bases matching TRBD2. CDR1 and CDR2 (germline): SGHAT, FQNNGV. V lost 5 bases, J lost 9 bases, and 13 bases stayed unmatched. The CDR3 totals 15 residues.

This chain uses TRBV5-4 with TRBJ2-7, with 11 bases identical to TRBD2. The germline gives CDR1 SGHNT, CDR2 YYREEE (reference sequence). The V and J ends lost 0 bases and 2 bases, in that order; junction bases with no gene match: 10. The CDR3 spans 18 residues. CDR3 DNA sequence: TGTGCCAGCAGCTTGGTGGGGCTAGCGGGAGGCCACCCCTACGAGCAGTACTTC. Translating gives CASSLVGLAGGHPYEQYF.

The genes are TRBV30 and TRBJ2-1; 13 bases align to TRBD2. With 2 bases clipped from V and 5 bases from J, the junction kept 3 bases outside the gene matches. The CDR3 contains 15 residues. CDR1 GTSNPN and CDR2 SVGIG come from the germline V gene (reference sequence). The CDR3 sequence: CAWSLGLAGHNEQFF. The CDR3 DNA is TGTGCCTGGAGTTTGGGACTAGCGGGGCACAATGAGCAGTTCTTC.

V and J are TRBV6-2 or TRBV6-3 and TRBJ2-1; no clear D. The CDR3 is 17 residues long. With 1 base removed from V and 0 bases from J, the gap between germline ends came to 13 bases. CDR1 is MNHEY and CDR2 is SVGEGT in the germline V gene. CDR3 residues: CASSYLALMVSYNEQFF. In DNA, the CDR3 is TGTGCCAGCAGTTACTTAGCATTAATGGTCTCCTACAATGAGCAGTTCTTC.

The chain combines TRBV10-2 with TRBJ2-3, with D unresolved. The CDR3 runs to 13 residues. Germline lookup yields CDR1 WSHSY and CDR2 SAAADI. V was pared by 5 bases and J by 6 bases, with 12 bases between. CDR3 region: CASSPSGPDTQYF. CDR3 in DNA: TGCGCCAGCAGTCCCTCGGGTCCGGATACGCAGTATTTT.

This clone was picked up one time. The chain has TRBV9 and TRBJ1-2; D is uncertain. Trimming took 0 bases from V and 4 from J, leaving 10 bases between them. CDR3 size: 14 residues. Looked up from germline, CDR1 is SGDLS and CDR2 is YYNGEE. In nucleotides, the CDR3 is TGTGCCAGCAGCGTAGCCGGGGAGGGCTATGGCTACACCTTC. Residues: CASSVAGEGYGYTF.

The rearrangement uses TRBV25-1 and TRBJ2-7; unclear D gene. The V gene lost 8 bases and the J gene lost 4 bases, with 15 bases spanning the gap. The CDR3 loop spans 13 amino acids. Per germline, CDR1 MGHDK and CDR2 SYGVNS. This CDR3 is CASPRRGQYEQYF. The CDR3 bases are TGTGCCAGCCCCCGACGCGGTCAATACGAGCAGTACTTC.

V is TRBV7-3 and J is TRBJ1-5; 10 positions match TRBD1. V shed 1 base and J 0 bases; nucleotides not matched to a gene: 9. The V gene's germline CDR1 is SGHTA and CDR2 FQGTGA. The CDR3 spans 19 residues. The CDR3 loop is CASSLSVRQGAYSNQPQHF. CDR3 DNA: TGTGCCAGCAGCTTAAGTGTCCGACAGGGGGCATATAGCAATCAGCCCCAGCATTTT.

The gene calls are TRBV21-1 and TRBJ2-7; the table's TRBD1 call for D was not verified on the DNA. TRBV21-1 is classified as a pseudogene. The CDR3 is 17 amino acids. In DNA, the CDR3 is TGTGCCAGCAGCAAAGAAGGCCGAGGGACAGGGGCTGGCGAGCAGTACTTC. Translation: CASSKEGRGTGAGEQYF.

This sequence joins TRBV5-5 and TRBJ2-3, with 9 bases aligning to TRBD2. Losses at the gene ends were 3 bases for V and 4 bases for J; bases not matched to a gene: 3. The CDR3 covers 14 residues. Looked up from germline, CDR1 is SGHKS and CDR2 is YYEKEE (reference sequence). Here the CDR3 reads CASSSPSGADTQYF. CDR3 DNA sequence: TGTGCCAGCAGCTCCCCTAGCGGGGCAGATACGCAGTATTTT. Full variable domain (rest looked up from reference TRBV5-5 and TRBJ2-3): DAGVTQSPTHLIKTRGQQVTLRCSPISGHKSVSWYQQVLGQGPQFIFQYYEKEERGRGNFPDRFSARQFPNYSSELNVNALLLGDSALYLCASSSPSGADTQYFGPGTRLTVL.

This sequence joins TRBV12-3 or TRBV12-4 and TRBJ2-1; TRBD2 matches at 7 bases. Trimming took 7 bases from V and 9 from J; bases not matched to a gene: 6. The CDR3 extends over 12 amino acids. The CDR3 protein is CASTMGGGEQFF. CDR3 coding DNA: TGTGCCAGCACCATGGGGGGGGGTGAGCAGTTCTTC.

The gene calls are TRBV11-2 and TRBJ2-5; 7 positions agree with TRBD1. The germline CDR1 and CDR2 sequences are SGHAT and FQNNGV. The CDR3 contains 15 residues. V lost 4 bases and J lost 4; bases outside the gene matches: 9. CDR3 coding DNA: TGTGCCAGCAGCTCGCGACAGGGTGGAGGAGAGACCCAGTACTTC. Residues: CASSSRQGGGETQYF.

The chain recombines TRBV4-2 with TRBJ1-4, with no clear D. The germline CDR1 and CDR2 sequences are LGHNA and YNFKEQ. This CDR3 comprises 16 residues. Trimming removed 2 bases at V and 0 bases at J, with 10 bases between. The CDR3 protein is CASSQKAGATNEKLFF. CDR3 in DNA: TGTGCCAGCAGCCAAAAAGCGGGCGCAACTAATGAAAAACTGTTTTTT.

This chain uses TRBV10-3 with TRBJ2-7; 9 positions match TRBD1. Germline V gene data show CDR1 as ENHRY and CDR2 as SYGVKD. CDR3 size: 13 residues. J gave up 4 bases and V 10 bases, and 8 bases lay outside the gene matches. CDR3 amino acids: CATSGQGSYEQYF. The DNA of the CDR3 is TGTGCCACCTCAGGACAGGGGTCGTACGAGCAGTACTTC.

This chain links TRBV7-8 with TRBJ2-5; TRBD2 agrees at 14 bases. The CDR3 length is 17 residues. After removal of 0 bases from V and 3 bases from J, the junction contained 3 bases not matched to a gene. CDR1 and CDR2 (germline): SGHVS, FQNEAQ. The CDR3 region has the DNA TGTGCCAGCAGCTTAGCGTCGGGACTAGCGGGGGAAGAGACCCAGTACTTC. Amino acid sequence: CASSLASGLAGEETQYF.

CDR3 sequence reads: CASSFTTGTGEEKLFF. The CDR3 bases are TGTGCCAGTTCGTTTACCACCGGGACAGGGGAAGAAAAACTGTTTTTT. The genes are TRBV19 and TRBJ1-4; 10 nucleotides align to TRBD1. The CDR3 loop spans 16 amino acids. The germline CDR1 and CDR2 sequences are LNHDA and SQIVND (reference sequence). V shed 8 bases and J 8 bases; nucleotides not matched to a gene: 14.

V is TRBV28 and J is TRBJ2-5; 8 bases agree with TRBD2. Unmatched junction bases numbered 8, after V lost 5 bases and J lost 0 bases. The CDR3 runs to 16 residues. CDR1 is MDHEN, CDR2 SYDVKM, per germline. CDR3 sequence (DNA): TGTGCCAGCAGTCCGGGATCGCGGGAGGACCAAGAGACCCAGTACTTC. As protein: CASSPGSREDQETQYF.